These T cell receptor beta chains were read from a single sample in a study of response to subunit inactivated influenza vaccine. Each CDR3 protein is one row after TCRdb ran MiXCR on the RT-PCR reads. The sample comprises approximately 520,000 distinct CDR3 sequences, around 25% of which are singletons, and 1.9% rests with the top ten. Here the sequenced sample was CD4+ T cells sorted from PBMCs, taken 5 to 6 days after vaccination. The receptors shown here come from a man aged 45-65 years who received an inactivated influenza vaccine. Each CDR3 is given with its conserved first and last residue. D genes are given only for firm matches. Clone size, where shown, is once, few, many, or a class for clones that have expanded.

d_gene,len,j_gene,v_gene,abundance,CDR3nt,CDR3aa
TRBD1,15,TRBJ1-6,TRBV6-1,.,TGTGCCAGCACCGAGACAGGGCCGAATAATTCACCCCTCCACTTT,CASTETGPNNSPLHF
TRBD2,15,TRBJ2-1,TRBV10-3,.,TGTGCCATCAGTGAAAGCCCGGGACTAGCGATTGAGCAGTTCTTC,CAISESPGLAIEQFF
.,14,TRBJ1-5,TRBV2,few,TGTGCCAGCAGTCGGTCTGCAGGGCGGCAGCCCCAGCATTTT,CASSRSAGRQPQHF
TRBD2,17,TRBJ2-7,TRBV7-2,.,TGTGCCAGCAGCTTAGTGTCGTGGCGGGAGGGCCACTACGAGCAGTACTTC,CASSLVSWREGHYEQYF
.,14,TRBJ2-2,TRBV12-3/TRBV12-4,few,TGTGCCAGCAGTTTAGGCATTGGCACCGGGGAGCTGTTTTTT,CASSLGIGTGELFF
.,14,TRBJ1-5,TRBV6-1,many,TGTGCCAGCAGCCCCGTTCAGTTCAATCAGCCCCAGCATTTT,CASSPVQFNQPQHF
TRBD1,14,TRBJ2-2,TRBV5-1,.,TGCGCCAGCAGCTGGGACAGGGTAACCGGGGAGCTGTTTTTT,CASSWDRVTGELFF
.,15,TRBJ2-7,TRBV7-6,.,TGTGCCAGCAGCTTAGTAGGTCAGCCAGGGGTCGAGCAGTACTTC,CASSLVGQPGVEQYF
.,15,TRBJ2-2,TRBV27,.,TGTGCCAGCAAACGGGGCGGGGTGAACACCGGGGAGCTGTTTTTT,CASKRGGVNTGELFF
.,17,TRBJ2-6,TRBV7-9,few,TGTGCCAGCAGCAGATCCCGTGGCAACTCTGGGGCCAACGTCCTGACTTTC,CASSRSRGNSGANVLTF
TRBD1,16,TRBJ2-2,TRBV12-3/TRBV12-4,.,TGTGCCAGCACCCTCGGGACAGCACCGAACACCGGGGAGCTGTTTTTT,CASTLGTAPNTGELFF
TRBD2,12,TRBJ2-7,TRBV20-1,few,TGCAGTGCTACGCTAGCGGCCTACGAGCAGTACTTC,CSATLAAYEQYF
TRBD2,17,TRBJ2-5,TRBV20-1,many,TGCAGTGCTAGAGAGCCTGGGGGTGGCGGGAGAAGGGAGACCCAGTACTTC,CSAREPGGGGRRETQYF
TRBD2,17,TRBJ2-5,TRBV5-1,few,TGCGCCAGCAGCTTGTTGGGTACTAGCGGAGCACAAGAGACCCAGTACTTC,CASSLLGTSGAQETQYF
.,16,TRBJ2-1,TRBV11-1,.,TGTGCCAGCAGCTCGTATGGACAGAGATTCTACAATGAGCAGTTCTTC,CASSSYGQRFYNEQFF
TRBD1,15,TRBJ2-7,TRBV27,.,TGTGCCAGCAGTTTTATAGGGACAGGGGCCTACGAGCAGTACTTC,CASSFIGTGAYEQYF
.,11,TRBJ1-1,TRBV29-1,.,TGCAGCGGCTCGTCGGGGGCTGCGGCTTTCTTT,CSGSSGAAAFF
TRBD2,13,TRBJ2-3,TRBV29-1,.,TGCAGCGTCGTGGGACTAGCAACAGATACGCAGTATTTT,CSVVGLATDTQYF
.,13,TRBJ2-2,TRBV12-3/TRBV12-4,few,TGTGCCAGCAGTGCCTTCCGCACCGGGGAGCTGTTTTTT,CASSAFRTGELFF
.,14,TRBJ2-4,TRBV5-1,.,TGCGCCAGCAGATCCGGGACCAACAGCGACATTCAGTACTTC,CASRSGTNSDIQYF
.,15,TRBJ2-3,TRBV12-3/TRBV12-4,.,TGTGCCAGCAGTTTACCCACCCCTAGCACAGATACGCAGTATTTT,CASSLPTPSTDTQYF
.,13,TRBJ1-1,TRBV7-9,once,TGTGCCAGCAGCCGCGGACAGTACACTGAAGCTTTCTTT,CASSRGQYTEAFF
.,10,TRBJ2-1,TRBV30,.,TGTGCCTGGGCTGACAATGAGCAGTTCTTC,CAWADNEQFF
.,15,TRBJ2-5,TRBV5-6,few,TGTGCCAGCAGCCCTCTTGAGGACGGACAAGAGACCCAGTACTTC,CASSPLEDGQETQYF
TRBD2,14,TRBJ2-1,TRBV29-1,few,TGCAGCGTCTCGACGGGGGGTAATTACAATGAGCAGTTCTTC,CSVSTGGNYNEQFF
TRBD2,14,TRBJ2-1,TRBV3-1,.,TGTGCCAGCAGCCAACGGGGACTAGTATATGAGCAGTTCTTC,CASSQRGLVYEQFF
TRBD2,18,TRBJ2-2,TRBV20-1,.,TGCAGTGCTAGAGATGGGCTAGCGGGAGGTCTGAACACCGGGGAGCTGTTTTTT,CSARDGLAGGLNTGELFF
.,16,TRBJ2-6,TRBV5-4,.,TGTGCCAGCAGCTTGGCCGGCCAGGCTGGGGCCAACGTCCTGACTTTC,CASSLAGQAGANVLTF
.,12,TRBJ2-1,TRBV5-6,.,TGTGCCAGCAGCTTGGGGGACGATGAGCAGTTCTTC,CASSLGDDEQFF
.,11,TRBJ1-1,TRBV11-1,few,TGTGCCAGCAGGCGGGCAGCCGAAGCTTTCTTT,CASRRAAEAFF
TRBD1,13,TRBJ1-1,TRBV4-2,few,TGTGCCAGCAGCCCTACCTACAGGGGATTGGCTTTCTTT,CASSPTYRGLAFF
TRBD1,14,TRBJ1-1,TRBV27,few,TGTGCCAGCAGTCCGGAGACAGGGAGCACTGAAGCTTTCTTT,CASSPETGSTEAFF
.,14,TRBJ2-1,TRBV20-1,.,TGCAGTGCGCCCGCACCCGGTACCGGCAATGAGCAGTTCTTC,CSAPAPGTGNEQFF
TRBD1,13,TRBJ2-1,TRBV6-1,.,TGTGCCAGCAGATCCAGGGGGCTGAGTGAGCAGTTCTTC,CASRSRGLSEQFF
TRBD1,13,TRBJ1-2,TRBV29-1,.,TGCAGCGTTAGTCCCGGGACAGGGCGGGGCTACACCTTC,CSVSPGTGRGYTF
.,15,TRBJ2-7,TRBV12-3/TRBV12-4,few,TGTGCCAGCAGTTTAGCGAATGGGGGGACACGAGAGCAGTACTTC,CASSLANGGTREQYF
.,13,TRBJ1-4,TRBV12-3/TRBV12-4,few,TGTGCCAGCAGTTCGGGCAGGTTTGAAAAACTGTTTTTT,CASSSGRFEKLFF
.,14,TRBJ2-2,TRBV7-9,few,TGTGCCAGCAACCCGGGCCCGAACACCGGGGAGCTGTTTTTT,CASNPGPNTGELFF
.,14,TRBJ2-7,TRBV28,few,TGTGCCAGCGCGCCAGGCCCCCGGTCCTACGAGCAGTACTTC,CASAPGPRSYEQYF
.,15,TRBJ2-7,TRBV5-1,.,TGCGCCAGCAGCTTGGAGGTGGGAAGGATGGACGAGCAGTACTTC,CASSLEVGRMDEQYF
.,16,TRBJ2-3,TRBV7-8,.,TGTGCCAGCAGCCGCCTAGCGTTGAGGGGCACAGATACGCAGTATTTT,CASSRLALRGTDTQYF
.,13,TRBJ1-2,TRBV28,.,TGTGCCAGCAGTTTAATGGCTAACTATGGCTACACCTTC,CASSLMANYGYTF
.,12,TRBJ2-1,TRBV7-2,.,TGTGCCAGCAGCTCCCAGGGCTATGAGCAGTTCTTC,CASSSQGYEQFF
TRBD1,15,TRBJ2-3,TRBV20-1,few,TGCAGTGCTAGAGCCCCAGGGGGCTGGGGAGATACGCAGTATTTT,CSARAPGGWGDTQYF
TRBD2,14,TRBJ2-7,TRBV7-2,once,TGTGCCAGCCGGGAGCGGGGGGCCCACTACGAGCAGTACTTC,CASRERGAHYEQYF
.,12,TRBJ2-7,TRBV29-1,few,TGCAGCGTTGAAGATCGGGGCCCCGAGCAGTACTTC,CSVEDRGPEQYF
TRBD2,17,TRBJ2-1,TRBV7-2,few,TGTGCCAGCAGGGGGACTAGCGGAATAAGCTCCTACAATGAGCAGTTCTTC,CASRGTSGISSYNEQFF
TRBD1,14,TRBJ1-2,TRBV12-3/TRBV12-4,few,TGTGCCAGCAGTTTCCGGCAGGGGGCCGGGGGCTACACCTTC,CASSFRQGAGGYTF
.,14,TRBJ2-7,TRBV2,.,TGTGCCAGCAACGAAGGTTTAGGGCCAGTCGAGCAGTACTTC,CASNEGLGPVEQYF
TRBD1,14,TRBJ2-1,TRBV5-1,.,TGCGCCAGCAGCCGGGACAGCAGTAACAATGAGCAGTTCTTC,CASSRDSSNNEQFF
TRBD2,16,TRBJ2-1,TRBV7-9,.,TGTGCCAGCAGCTTCGGCGGGGGGAGCTCCTACAATGAGCAGTTCTTC,CASSFGGGSSYNEQFF
.,15,TRBJ2-3,TRBV27,few,TGTGCCAGCAGTTCGGCCGGGGTAAGCACAGATACGCAGTATTTT,CASSSAGVSTDTQYF
.,18,TRBJ1-2,TRBV6-5,few,TGTGCCAGCAGTTACGCCCGTGGCGGGGGGGGGTTGAACTATGGCTACACCTTC,CASSYARGGGGLNYGYTF
TRBD2,15,TRBJ2-1,TRBV12-3/TRBV12-4,.,TGTGCCAGCAGTCTTCTAGCGGGAAAGTACAATGAGCAGTTCTTC,CASSLLAGKYNEQFF
.,12,TRBJ2-7,TRBV20-1,few,TGCAGTGCTAGAGCTCAGGGGGGGGAGCAGTACTTC,CSARAQGGEQYF
.,15,TRBJ2-2,TRBV6-5,.,TGTGCCAGCAGTTACACTCGAGGGTACACCGGGGAGCTGTTTTTT,CASSYTRGYTGELFF
TRBD1,13,TRBJ2-5,TRBV20-1,.,TGCAGTGCCCCGGACAGGGTCCGAGAGACCCAGTACTTC,CSAPDRVRETQYF
.,15,TRBJ2-2,TRBV14,.,TGTGCCAGCAGCCAAGAAATACCCCGAGGCGGGGAGCTGTTTTTT,CASSQEIPRGGELFF
.,15,TRBJ2-7,TRBV6-5,.,TGTGCCAGCAGTTACGGGAGGCTAGGTAGCCGCGAGCAGTACTTC,CASSYGRLGSREQYF